One sample yielded the 11 T cell receptor beta chains listed below, sequenced in a study of naive and memory T cell subsets. The treatment: skin biopsy from PPD injection site in Mantoux-positive individual. TCR cDNA received a 3' ligated oligonucleotide that carried a UMI. Amplification of ligated cDNA took four PCR rounds with SP2 and nested alpha and beta constant primers. TCRdb re-analysed the UMI-ligation and nested PCR reads in MiXCR, keeping a single row per CDR3 protein. The data contain around 31,000 distinct CDR3 sequences, less than 8.5% of them singletons. The sequencing used skin, collected from a tuberculin skin test site. The receptor source for this set is an adult in good health.

V and J are TRBV12-3 or TRBV12-4 and TRBJ1-1; 10 nucleotides align to TRBD1. Trimming at V came to 6 bases and at J to 3 bases, leaving 4 bases not matched to a gene. This CDR3 region has 14 residues. This CDR3 reads CASRPGQGDTEAFF. CDR3 DNA sequence: TGTGCCAGCAGGCCAGGACAGGGGGACACTGAAGCTTTCTTT.

This clonotype has ten or more counts. V gene TRBV11-2 combines with J gene TRBJ2-3; TRBD2 aligns across 8 bases. With 1 base clipped from V and 2 bases from J, the junction kept 5 bases outside the gene matches. This CDR3 spans 16 amino acids. CDR1 is SGHAT, CDR2 FQNNGV, per germline. CDR3 amino acids: CASSLGTSPHTDTQYF. The CDR3 DNA follows: TGTGCCAGCAGCTTAGGGACTAGCCCCCACACAGATACGCAGTATTTT.

This clonotype was seen many times. V is TRBV6-6 and J is TRBJ1-1; the D is unclear. CDR1 and CDR2 from the germline V gene are MNHNY and SVGAGI (reference sequence). Trimming cost V 0 bases and J 1 base, with 6 bases left between them. The CDR3 length is 14 residues. The CDR3 spells CASSYSKGNTEAFF. As DNA, the CDR3 is TGTGCCAGCAGTTACTCGAAAGGGAACACTGAAGCTTTCTTT.

V is TRBV11-2 and J is TRBJ2-3; the match to TRBD2 covers 9 bases. Germline CDR1 and CDR2: SGHAT and FQNNGV. The CDR3 covers 17 residues. V lost 4 bases to trimming and J lost 6 bases; unmatched junction nucleotides: 14. The CDR3 loop is CASSWARGGRIIDTQYF. The DNA of the CDR3 is TGTGCCAGCAGCTGGGCGCGGGGGGGCCGGATAATTGATACGCAGTATTTT.

Only a few counts were recorded for this clonotype. This chain uses TRBV5-4 with TRBJ2-1; maybe TRBD2 (6 bases). Germline V CDR1 and CDR2: SGHNT, YYREEE (reference sequence). The V end was cut by 0 bases, the J end by 4 bases, with 14 bases between. The CDR3 extends over 16 amino acids. The CDR3 DNA reads TGTGCCAGCAGCTTGGCCGAGGTACTAGCTTACAATGAGCAGTTCTTC. This translates into CASSLAEVLAYNEQFF.

This clonotype was seen repeatedly, ten times or more. The genes are TRBV7-2 and TRBJ1-5, with D uncertain. The CDR3 length is 13 residues. Germline CDR1 is SGHTA and CDR2 is FQGNSA. Between the trimmed V and J ends, which lost 7 bases and 4 bases, there was a span of 11 bases. As DNA, the CDR3 is TGTGCCAGCAATCCCCTCAGGAATCAGCCCCAGCATTTT. Translated, it gives CASNPLRNQPQHF. The entire variable domain, with the rest obtained from reference TRBV7-2 and TRBJ1-5, is as follows: GAGVSQSPSNKVTEKGKDVELRCDPISGHTALYWYRQSLGQGLEFLIYFQGNSAPDKSGLPSDRFSAERTGGSVSTLTIQRTQQEDSAVYLCASNPLRNQPQHFGDGTRLSIL.

The chain links TRBV5-6 to TRBJ1-5, with TRBD1 matching over 8 bases. CDR1 is SGHDT and CDR2 is YYEEEE in the germline V gene. V lost 4 bases, J lost 0 bases, and 6 bases stayed unmatched. The CDR3 is 16 residues long. The CDR3 coding sequence is TGTGCCAGCAGCACCTCGGGACAGGATAGCAATCAGCCCCAGCATTTT. Protein: CASSTSGQDSNQPQHF.

This clonotype has a handful of counts. The J gene is TRBJ2-7, the V gene TRBV5-1, with D unclear. Trimming cost V 0 bases and J 3 bases, with 10 bases left between them. Germline V gene lookup returns CDR1 SGHRS and CDR2 YFSETQ. The CDR3 is 14 residues long. CDR3 in amino acids: CASSLAGGVYEQYF. As DNA, the CDR3 is TGCGCCAGCAGCTTGGCGGGCGGAGTCTACGAGCAGTACTTC.

This clonotype was observed a few times. Written as DNA, the CDR3 is TGTGCCAGCAGTGCCCTAGCGGGGGGGCAAGAGACCCAGTACTTC. Protein product: CASSALAGGQETQYF. This chain links TRBV27 with TRBJ2-5; the match to TRBD2 covers 12 bases. CDR3 size: 15 residues. V was clipped by 5 bases and J by 2 bases; unmatched bases: 3. Germline CDR1 MNHEY, CDR2 SMNVEV (reference sequence).

This clonotype was seen only a few times. With a much larger clone just one base away, this may be a read error. The chain carries TRBV7-9 and TRBJ2-3; possible D gene TRBD2, 6 bases. The CDR3 has 16 amino acids. The V gene's germline CDR1 is SEHNR and CDR2 FQNEAQ (reference sequence). With 5 bases removed from V and 1 base from J, the gap between germline ends came to 16 bases. Here the CDR3 reads CASSGRAGTCTDTQYF. CDR3 nucleotides: TGTGCCAGCAGCGGACGAGCGGGTACGTGCACAGATACGCAGTATTTT.

This clonotype was recorded at least ten times. This sequence joins TRBV12-3 or TRBV12-4 and TRBJ2-1; no reliable D call. V was pared by 5 bases and J by 6 bases, with 14 bases between. This CDR3 contains 14 residues. This chain's CDR3 is CASSPGPGPNEQFF. The CDR3 DNA reads TGTGCCAGCAGTCCAGGACCTGGTCCCAATGAGCAGTTCTTC.